The clone carrying this T cell receptor beta chain was seen only once. Trimming took 6 bases from V and 4 from J, leaving 10 bases between them. The germline CDR1 and CDR2 sequences are SGHRS and YFSETQ. The CDR3 contains 12 residues. The data are from a study of blood T cell repertoires in COVID-19. Clones were sequenced by immunoSEQ multiplex PCR, and TCRdb holds only the in-frame ones, with some missing. The sample comprises 85,000 to 90,000 clones, 75% to 90% of which are singletons, and 1.1% rests with the top ten. Material: peripheral blood. The chain has TRBV5-1 and TRBJ1-2, with unresolved D. This sequence originates from a human donor in a cohort sampled during active COVID-19. The CDR3 region has the DNA TGCGCCAGCATCAGTCCCACCTATGGCTACACCTTC. This sequence encodes CASISPTYGYTF.